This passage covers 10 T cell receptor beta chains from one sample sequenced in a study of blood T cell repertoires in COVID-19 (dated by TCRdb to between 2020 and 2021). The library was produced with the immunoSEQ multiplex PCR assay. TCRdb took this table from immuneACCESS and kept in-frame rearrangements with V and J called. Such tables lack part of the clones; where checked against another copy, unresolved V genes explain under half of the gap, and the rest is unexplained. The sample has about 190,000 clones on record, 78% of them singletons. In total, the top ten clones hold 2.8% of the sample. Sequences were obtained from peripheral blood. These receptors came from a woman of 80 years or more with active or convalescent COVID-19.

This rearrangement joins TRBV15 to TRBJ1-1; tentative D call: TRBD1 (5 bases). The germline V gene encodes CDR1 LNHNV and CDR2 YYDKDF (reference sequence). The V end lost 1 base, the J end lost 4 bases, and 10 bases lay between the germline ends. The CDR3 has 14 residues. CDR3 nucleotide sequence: TGTGCCACCAGCAGAGTATTGGGGCCCACTGAAGCTTTCTTT. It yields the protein CATSRVLGPTEAFF.

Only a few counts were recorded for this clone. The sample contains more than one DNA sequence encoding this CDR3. The CDR3 DNA reads as TGCGCCAGCAGCCAAGGAGACAGGCTGAACACTGAAGCTTTCTTT. Its translation: CASSQGDRLNTEAFF. The chain links TRBV4-1 to TRBJ1-1; tentative D call: TRBD1 (6 bases). The CDR3 runs to 15 residues. Trimming took off 1 base at V and 0 bases at J, with 9 bases between the two ends. The V gene's germline CDR1 is MGHRA and CDR2 YSYEKL.

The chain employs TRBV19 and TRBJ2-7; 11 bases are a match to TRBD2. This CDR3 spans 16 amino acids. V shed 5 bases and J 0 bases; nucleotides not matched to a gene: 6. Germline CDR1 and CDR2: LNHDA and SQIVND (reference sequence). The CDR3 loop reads CASSPSTSGVSYEQYF. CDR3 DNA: TGTGCCAGTAGTCCTTCGACTAGCGGGGTCTCCTACGAGCAGTACTTC.

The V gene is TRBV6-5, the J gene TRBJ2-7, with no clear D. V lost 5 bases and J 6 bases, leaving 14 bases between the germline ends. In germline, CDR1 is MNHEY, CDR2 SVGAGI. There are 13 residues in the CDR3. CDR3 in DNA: TGTGCCAGCAGTACTAATCCTTACGGCGAGCAGTACTTC. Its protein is CASSTNPYGEQYF.

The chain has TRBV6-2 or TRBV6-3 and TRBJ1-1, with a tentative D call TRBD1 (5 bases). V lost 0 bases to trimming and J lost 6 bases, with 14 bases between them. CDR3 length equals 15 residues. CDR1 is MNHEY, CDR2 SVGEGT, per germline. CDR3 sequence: CASSYSTGVAAEAFF. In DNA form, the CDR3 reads TGTGCCAGCAGTTACTCGACGGGGGTGGCGGCTGAAGCTTTCTTT.

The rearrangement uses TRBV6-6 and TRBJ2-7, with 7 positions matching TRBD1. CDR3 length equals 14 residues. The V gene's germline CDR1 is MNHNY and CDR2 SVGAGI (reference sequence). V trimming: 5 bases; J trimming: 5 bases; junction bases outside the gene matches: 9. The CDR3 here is CASSQSDRANEQYF. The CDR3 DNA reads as TGTGCCAGCAGTCAGAGCGACAGGGCCAACGAGCAGTACTTC.

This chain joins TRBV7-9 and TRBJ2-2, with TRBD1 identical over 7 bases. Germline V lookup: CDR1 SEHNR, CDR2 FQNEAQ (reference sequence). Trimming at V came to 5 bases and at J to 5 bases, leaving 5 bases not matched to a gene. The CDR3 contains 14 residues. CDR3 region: CASSLGGQTGELFF. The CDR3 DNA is TGTGCCAGCAGCCTTGGGGGACAGACCGGGGAGCTGTTTTTT.

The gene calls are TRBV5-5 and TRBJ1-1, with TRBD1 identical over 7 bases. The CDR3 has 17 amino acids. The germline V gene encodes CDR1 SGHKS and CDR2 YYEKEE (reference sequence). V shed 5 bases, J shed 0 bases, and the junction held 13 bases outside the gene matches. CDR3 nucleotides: TGTGCCAGCAGGGAAGGGACAGCTATCTTTATGAACACTGAAGCTTTCTTT. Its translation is CASREGTAIFMNTEAFF.

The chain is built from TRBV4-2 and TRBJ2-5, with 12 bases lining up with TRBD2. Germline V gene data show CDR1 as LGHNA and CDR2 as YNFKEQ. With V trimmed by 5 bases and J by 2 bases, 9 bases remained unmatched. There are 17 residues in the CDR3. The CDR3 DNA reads TGTGCCAGCAGCTCCAGACTAGCGGGGGCCTCGCAAGAGACCCAGTACTTC. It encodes CASSSRLAGASQETQYF.

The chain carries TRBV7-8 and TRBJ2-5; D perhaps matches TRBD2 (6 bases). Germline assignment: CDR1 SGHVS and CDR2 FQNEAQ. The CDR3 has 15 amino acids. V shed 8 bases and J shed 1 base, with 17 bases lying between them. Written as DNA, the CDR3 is TGTGCCAGCGTCCCCCAGGGAGGCCCCCAAGAGACCCAGTACTTC. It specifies CASVPQGGPQETQYF.